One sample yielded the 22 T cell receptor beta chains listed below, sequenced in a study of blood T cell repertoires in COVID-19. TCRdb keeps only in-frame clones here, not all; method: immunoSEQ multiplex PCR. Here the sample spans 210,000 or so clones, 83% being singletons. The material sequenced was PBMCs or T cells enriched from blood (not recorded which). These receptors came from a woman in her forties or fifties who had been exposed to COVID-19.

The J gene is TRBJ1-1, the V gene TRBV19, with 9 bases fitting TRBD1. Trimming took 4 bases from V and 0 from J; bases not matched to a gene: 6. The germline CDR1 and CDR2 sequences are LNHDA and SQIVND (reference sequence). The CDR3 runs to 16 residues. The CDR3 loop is CASSTRTGALNTEAFF. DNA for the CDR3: TGTGCCAGTAGTACCCGGACAGGGGCGTTGAACACTGAAGCTTTCTTT.

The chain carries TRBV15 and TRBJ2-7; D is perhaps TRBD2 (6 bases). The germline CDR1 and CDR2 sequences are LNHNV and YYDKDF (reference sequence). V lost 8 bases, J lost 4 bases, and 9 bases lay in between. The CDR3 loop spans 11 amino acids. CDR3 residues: CATGGEYEQYF. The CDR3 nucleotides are TGTGCCACCGGAGGGGAATACGAGCAGTACTTC.

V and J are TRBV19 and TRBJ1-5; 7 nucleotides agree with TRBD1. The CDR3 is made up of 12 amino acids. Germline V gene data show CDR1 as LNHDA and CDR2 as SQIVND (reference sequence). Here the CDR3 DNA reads TGTGCTAGTGAGGAGGGGGCCCCTCCCCAGCATTTT. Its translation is CASEEGAPPQHF.

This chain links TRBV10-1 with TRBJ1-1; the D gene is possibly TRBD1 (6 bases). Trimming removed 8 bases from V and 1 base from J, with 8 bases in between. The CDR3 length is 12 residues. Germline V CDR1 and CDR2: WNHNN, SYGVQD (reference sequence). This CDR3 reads CASAQGNTEAFF. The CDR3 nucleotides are TGCGCCAGCGCACAGGGGAACACTGAAGCTTTCTTT.

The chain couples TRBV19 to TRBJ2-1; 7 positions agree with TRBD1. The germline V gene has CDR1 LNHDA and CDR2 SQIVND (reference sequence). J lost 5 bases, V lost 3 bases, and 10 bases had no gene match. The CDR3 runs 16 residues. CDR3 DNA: TGTGCCAGTAGTATTTGGTCTGGGACAGAGGACAATGAGCAGTTCTTC. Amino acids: CASSIWSGTEDNEQFF.

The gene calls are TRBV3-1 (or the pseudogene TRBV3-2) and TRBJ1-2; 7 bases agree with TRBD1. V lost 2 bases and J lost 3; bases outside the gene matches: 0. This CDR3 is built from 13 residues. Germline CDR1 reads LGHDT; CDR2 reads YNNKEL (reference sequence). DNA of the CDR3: TGTGCCAGCAGCCAAACAGGGGACTATGGCTACACCTTC. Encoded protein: CASSQTGDYGYTF.

Here the CDR3 reads CASSIATGARGNQPQHF. CDR3 DNA sequence: TGTGCCAGTAGTATCGCGACAGGGGCGAGAGGCAATCAGCCCCAGCATTTT. V and J are TRBV19 and TRBJ1-5, with TRBD1 matching over 8 bases. Germline assignment: CDR1 LNHDA and CDR2 SQIVND (reference sequence). Trimming at V came to 3 bases and at J to 2 bases, leaving 9 bases not matched to a gene. This CDR3 contains 17 residues.

CDR3 loop: CASSVRPGDEQYF. The CDR3 DNA is TGTGCCAGCAGTGTAAGACCTGGAGACGAGCAGTACTTC. J is TRBJ2-7 and V is TRBV6-4; D unresolved. The CDR3 is 13 amino acids. Trimming shortened V by 4 bases and J by 5 bases, and 12 bases separated the two germline ends. Per the germline V gene, CDR1 is MRHNA and CDR2 is SNTAGT.

The CDR3 reads CAWSSGGEDIQYF. Written as DNA, the CDR3 is TGTGCCTGGAGTAGCGGGGGGGAGGACATTCAGTACTTC. V and J are TRBV30 and TRBJ2-4; 10 bases match TRBD2. The germline V gene encodes CDR1 GTSNPN and CDR2 SVGIG (reference sequence). This CDR3 has 13 amino acids. V gave up 2 bases and J gave up 8 bases; unmatched junction bases: 3.

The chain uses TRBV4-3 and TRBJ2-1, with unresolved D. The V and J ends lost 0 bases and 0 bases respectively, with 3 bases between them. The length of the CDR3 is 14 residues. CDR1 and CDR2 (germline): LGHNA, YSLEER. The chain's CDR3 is CASSQDNSYNEQFF. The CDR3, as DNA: TGCGCCAGCAGCCAAGACAACTCCTACAATGAGCAGTTCTTC.

The CDR3 DNA reads as TGTGCCAGCAGCTTGGCCAGGGGAGAATTACAGGAGACCCAGTACTTC. Its protein is CASSLARGELQETQYF. The chain employs TRBV5-4 and TRBJ2-5; tentative D call: TRBD1 (6 bases). CDR1 and CDR2 from the germline V gene are SGHNT and YYREEE (reference sequence). Between the trimmed V and J ends, which lost 0 bases and 5 bases, there was a span of 17 bases. CDR3 length: 16 amino acids.

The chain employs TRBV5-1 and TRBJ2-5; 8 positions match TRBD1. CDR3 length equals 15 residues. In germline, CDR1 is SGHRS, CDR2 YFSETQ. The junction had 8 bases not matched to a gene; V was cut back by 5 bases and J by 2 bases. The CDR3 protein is CASSAGQGRQETQYF. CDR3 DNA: TGCGCCAGCAGTGCCGGACAGGGTAGACAAGAGACCCAGTACTTC.

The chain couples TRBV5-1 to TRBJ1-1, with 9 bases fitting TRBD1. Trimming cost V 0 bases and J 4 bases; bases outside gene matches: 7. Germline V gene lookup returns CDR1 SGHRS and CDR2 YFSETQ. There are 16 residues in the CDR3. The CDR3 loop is CASSLAPGTGSTEAFF. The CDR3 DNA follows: TGCGCCAGCAGCTTGGCCCCCGGGACAGGGAGCACTGAAGCTTTCTTT.

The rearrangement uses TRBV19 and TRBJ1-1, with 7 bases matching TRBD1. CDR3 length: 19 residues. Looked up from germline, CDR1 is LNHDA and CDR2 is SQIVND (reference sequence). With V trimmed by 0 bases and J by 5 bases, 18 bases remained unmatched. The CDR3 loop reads CASSIESEYRGLSQTEAFF. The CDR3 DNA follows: TGTGCCAGTAGTATAGAGTCTGAATATAGGGGGCTATCACAGACTGAAGCTTTCTTT.

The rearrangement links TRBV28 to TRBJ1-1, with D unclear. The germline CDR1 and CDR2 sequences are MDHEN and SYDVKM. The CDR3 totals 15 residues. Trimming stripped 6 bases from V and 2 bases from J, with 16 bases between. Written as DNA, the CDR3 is TGTGCCAGCAGGGGCTTTCGCCCCCGTAACACTGAAGCTTTCTTT. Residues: CASRGFRPRNTEAFF.

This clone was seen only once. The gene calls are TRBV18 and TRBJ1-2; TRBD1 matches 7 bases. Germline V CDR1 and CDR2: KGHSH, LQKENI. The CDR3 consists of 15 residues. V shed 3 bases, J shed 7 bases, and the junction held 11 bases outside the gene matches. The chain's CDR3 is CASSPRQGPPGGYTF. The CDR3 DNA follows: TGTGCCAGCTCACCGAGACAGGGCCCCCCAGGTGGCTACACCTTC.

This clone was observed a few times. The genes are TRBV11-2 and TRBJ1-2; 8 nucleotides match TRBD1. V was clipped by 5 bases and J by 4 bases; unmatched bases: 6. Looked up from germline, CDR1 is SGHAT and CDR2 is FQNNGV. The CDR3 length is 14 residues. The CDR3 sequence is CASSPGQASYGYTF. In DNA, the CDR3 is TGTGCCAGCAGCCCGGGACAGGCCTCCTATGGCTACACCTTC.

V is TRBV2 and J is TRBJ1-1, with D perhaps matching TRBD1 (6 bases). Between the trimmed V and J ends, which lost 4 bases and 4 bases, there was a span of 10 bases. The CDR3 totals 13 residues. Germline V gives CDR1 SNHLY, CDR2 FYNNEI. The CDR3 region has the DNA TGTGCCAGCAGTGTCAGGGGCGGCACTGAAGCTTTCTTT. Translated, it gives CASSVRGGTEAFF.

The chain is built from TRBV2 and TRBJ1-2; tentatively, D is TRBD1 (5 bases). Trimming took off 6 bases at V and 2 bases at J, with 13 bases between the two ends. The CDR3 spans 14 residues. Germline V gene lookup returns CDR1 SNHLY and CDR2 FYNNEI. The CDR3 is CASSRTTENYGYTF. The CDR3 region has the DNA TGTGCCAGCAGCCGTACGACAGAGAACTATGGCTACACCTTC.

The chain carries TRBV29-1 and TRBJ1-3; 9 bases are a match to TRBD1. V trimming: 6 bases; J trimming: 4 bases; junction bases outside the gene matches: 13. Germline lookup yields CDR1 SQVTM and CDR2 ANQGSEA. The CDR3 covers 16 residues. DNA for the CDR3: TGCAGCGTACAGGGGGCGCGGGTTGGAGTCGGAAACACCATATATTTT. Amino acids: CSVQGARVGVGNTIYF.

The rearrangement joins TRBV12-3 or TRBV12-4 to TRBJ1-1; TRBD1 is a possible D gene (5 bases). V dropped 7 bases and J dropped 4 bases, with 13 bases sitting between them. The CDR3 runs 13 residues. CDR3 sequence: CASTRSGGTEAFF. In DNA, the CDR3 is TGTGCCAGCACGAGAAGCGGGGGCACTGAAGCTTTCTTT.

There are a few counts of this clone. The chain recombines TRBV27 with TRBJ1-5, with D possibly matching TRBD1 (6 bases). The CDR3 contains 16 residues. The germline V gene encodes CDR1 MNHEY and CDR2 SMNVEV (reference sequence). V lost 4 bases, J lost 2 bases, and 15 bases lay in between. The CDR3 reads CASSSRRHRGNQPQHF. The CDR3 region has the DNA TGTGCCAGCAGTTCGCGACGTCACAGGGGCAATCAGCCCCAGCATTTT.